One sample yielded the 5 T cell receptor beta chains listed below, sequenced in a study of T cells in Graves' hyperthyroidism and ophthalmopathy. RNA transcripts provided the source from which TCR beta CDR3 regions were amplified. RT-PCR in the first round (using the HTBI primer set) targeted the TCR CDR3. TCRdb re-derived calls from the multiplex PCR reads in MiXCR, one entry per CDR3 protein. The profile covers approximately 490,000 distinct CDR3 sequences, with 20% to 25% appearing a single time and approximately 49% taken by the ten largest. Material: blood. The origin of the receptors is a woman in her 70s with Graves' ophthalmopathy.

This clonotype was seen a few times. The rearrangement links TRBV30 to TRBJ1-1, with a possible D match to TRBD1 (6 bases). CDR1 GTSNPN and CDR2 SVGIG come from the germline V gene (reference sequence). V was clipped by 3 bases and J by 1 base, with 15 bases between them. The CDR3 is made up of 15 amino acids. CDR3 DNA sequence: TGTGCCTGGAGGGATTACAGGGAGCCGAACACTGAAGCTTTCTTT. Translated, it gives CAWRDYREPNTEAFF.

This clonotype appeared many times. This sequence joins TRBV29-1 and TRBJ1-2; 10 nucleotides line up with TRBD1. The CDR3 has 13 amino acids. V was clipped by 5 bases and J by 6 bases; unmatched bases: 6. The germline gives CDR1 SQVTM, CDR2 ANQGSEA. The CDR3 loop is CSVWDRGRDGYTF. CDR3 DNA: TGCAGCGTTTGGGACAGGGGACGAGATGGCTACACCTTC.

The table lists this clonotype with a few counts. The V call is TRBV30, the J call TRBJ2-5; 15 nucleotides align to TRBD2. The CDR3 is made up of 17 amino acids. Per germline, CDR1 GTSNPN and CDR2 SVGIG (reference sequence). V lost 3 bases to trimming and J lost 3 bases; unmatched junction nucleotides: 8. The CDR3, as DNA: TGTGCCTGGAGGAGAGGACTAGCGGGAGGGCGAGAAGAGACCCAGTACTTC. This translates into CAWRRGLAGGREETQYF.

This clonotype was recorded at least ten times. This chain links TRBV20-1 with TRBJ2-1; weak D call: TRBD1 (5 bases). Between the trimmed V and J ends, which lost 0 bases and 4 bases, there was a span of 10 bases. Germline loops: CDR1 DFQATT, CDR2 SNEGSKA (reference sequence). The CDR3 has 14 amino acids. The CDR3: CSARDYQGYNEQFF. The DNA of the CDR3 is TGCAGTGCTAGAGATTATCAGGGATACAATGAGCAGTTCTTC.

A few counts support this clonotype. A clone one base away is much larger, so this may be a read error. This chain connects TRBV7-9 to TRBJ2-2; D possibly corresponds to TRBD2 (5 bases). Germline CDR1 and CDR2: SEHNR and FQNEAQ (reference sequence). The CDR3 covers 13 residues. The CDR3 DNA is TGTGCCAGCAGCTTAGTTTTATCCGGGGAGCTGTCTTTT. It yields the protein CASSLVLSGELSF.